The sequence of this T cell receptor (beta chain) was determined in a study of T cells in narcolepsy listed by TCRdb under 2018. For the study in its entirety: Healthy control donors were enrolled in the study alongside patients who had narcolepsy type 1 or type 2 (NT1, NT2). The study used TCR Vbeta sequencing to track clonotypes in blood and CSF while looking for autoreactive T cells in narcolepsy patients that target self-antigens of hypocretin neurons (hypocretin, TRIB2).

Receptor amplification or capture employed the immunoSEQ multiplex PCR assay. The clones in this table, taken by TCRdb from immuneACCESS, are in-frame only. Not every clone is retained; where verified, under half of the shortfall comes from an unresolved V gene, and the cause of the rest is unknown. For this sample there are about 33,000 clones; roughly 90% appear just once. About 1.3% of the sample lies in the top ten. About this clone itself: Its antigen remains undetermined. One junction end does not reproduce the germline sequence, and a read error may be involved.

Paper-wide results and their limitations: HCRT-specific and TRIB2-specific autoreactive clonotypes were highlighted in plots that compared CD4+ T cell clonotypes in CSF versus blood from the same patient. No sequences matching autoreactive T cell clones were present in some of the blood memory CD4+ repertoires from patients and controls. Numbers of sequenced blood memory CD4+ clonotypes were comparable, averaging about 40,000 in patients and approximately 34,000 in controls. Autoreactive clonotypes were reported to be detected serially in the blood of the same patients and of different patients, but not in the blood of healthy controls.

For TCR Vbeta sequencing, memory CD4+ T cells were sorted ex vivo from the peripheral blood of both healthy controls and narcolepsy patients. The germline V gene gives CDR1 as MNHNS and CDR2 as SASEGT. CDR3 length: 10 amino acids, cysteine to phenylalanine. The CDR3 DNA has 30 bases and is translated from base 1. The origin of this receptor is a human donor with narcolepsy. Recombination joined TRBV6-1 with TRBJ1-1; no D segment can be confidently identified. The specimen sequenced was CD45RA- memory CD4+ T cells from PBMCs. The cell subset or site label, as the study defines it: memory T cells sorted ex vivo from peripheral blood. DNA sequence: TGTGCCACCCTGAACTCTGAAGCTTTCTTT. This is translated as CATLNSEAFF.